This T cell receptor beta chain was sequenced in a study of OX40 agonist ivuxolimab in advanced cancers. Study information: A diagnosis of hepatocellular carcinoma, melanoma, renal cell or head and neck cancer was present in dose-escalation patients.

This clone was detected only a few times. Some clones are missing from TCRdb's copy, which holds only in-frame ones; the method was immunoSEQ multiplex PCR. Of about 45,000 clones in the sample, approximately 86% were seen once. This TCR was sampled from an adult with an advanced solid tumor such as melanoma, head and neck, liver or kidney cancer. The starting material was CD4+ or CD8+ T cells sorted from blood, obtained in a trial of the OX40 agonist ivuxolimab.

CDR3 residues: CATSRVPDTQYF. The CDR3 DNA reads TGTGCCACCAGCAGGGTCCCAGATACGCAGTATTTT. V and J are TRBV15 and TRBJ2-3; no firm D call. Trimming stripped 3 bases from V and 4 bases from J, with 5 bases between. The CDR3 covers 12 residues. The germline CDR1 and CDR2 sequences are LNHNV and YYDKDF (reference sequence).